This T cell receptor (beta chain) emerged from a study of early T cells in non-severe SARS-CoV-2 infection. Overall study results and limits: Anti-spike CD8 responses were favored by VDJdb matching, which missed private and CD4 specificities.

In this sample, this clonotype turned up many times. Its antigen remains unidentified. The CDR3 is made up of 15 amino acids. CDR1 and CDR2 (germline): LNHDA, SQIVND (reference sequence). J lost 2 bases, V lost 5 bases, and 9 bases had no gene match. Attached unique molecular identifiers marked individual cDNA molecules. One entry per CDR3 protein, called by TCRdb with MiXCR from the 5' RACE reads. The sample gives more than 45,000 distinct CDR3 sequences, around 12% of which show up once; approximately 4.8% is in the top ten. The sequencing sample was made of whole blood. This clonotype originated in an adult who was a healthcare worker with PCR-confirmed SARS-CoV-2 infection or an uninfected control (not recorded which). V and J are TRBV19 and TRBJ2-7; 7 positions agree with TRBD2. CDR3 loop: CASSPVRGEAYEQYF. The CDR3 DNA follows: TGTGCCAGTAGTCCCGTCCGGGGGGAAGCCTACGAGCAGTACTTC. Together with reference TRBV19 and TRBJ2-7, the CDR3 gives the full variable domain: DGGITQSPKYLFRKEGQNVTLSCEQNLNHDAMYWYRQDPGQGLRLIYYSQIVNDFQKGDIAEGYSVSREKKESFPLTVTSAQKNPTAFYLCASSPVRGEAYEQYFGPGTRLTVT.